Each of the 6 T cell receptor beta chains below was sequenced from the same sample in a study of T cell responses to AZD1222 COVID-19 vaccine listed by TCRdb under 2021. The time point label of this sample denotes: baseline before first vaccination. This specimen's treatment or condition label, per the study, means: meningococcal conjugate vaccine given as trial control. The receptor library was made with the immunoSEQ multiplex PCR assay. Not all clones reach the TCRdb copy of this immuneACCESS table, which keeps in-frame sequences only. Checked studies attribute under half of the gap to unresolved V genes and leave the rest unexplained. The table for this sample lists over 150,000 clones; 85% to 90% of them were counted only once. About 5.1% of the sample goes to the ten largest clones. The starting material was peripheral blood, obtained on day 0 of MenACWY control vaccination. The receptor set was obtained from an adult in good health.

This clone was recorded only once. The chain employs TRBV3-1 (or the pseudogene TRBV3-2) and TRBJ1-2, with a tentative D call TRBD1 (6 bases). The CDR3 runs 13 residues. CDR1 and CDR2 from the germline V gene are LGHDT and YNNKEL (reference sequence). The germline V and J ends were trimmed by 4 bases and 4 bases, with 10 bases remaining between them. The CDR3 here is CASSPGTRYGYTF. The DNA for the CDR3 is TGTGCCAGCAGCCCCGGGACACGCTATGGCTACACCTTC.

The CDR3 spells CASREETSYEQYF. Written as DNA, the CDR3 is TGTGCCAGCCGGGAGGAAACTTCCTACGAGCAGTACTTC. V is TRBV11-3 and J is TRBJ2-7; 7 nucleotides line up with TRBD2. CDR1 and CDR2 (germline): SGHNT, YENEEA. This CDR3 is 13 amino acids long. Unmatched junction bases numbered 5, after V lost 8 bases and J lost 1 base.

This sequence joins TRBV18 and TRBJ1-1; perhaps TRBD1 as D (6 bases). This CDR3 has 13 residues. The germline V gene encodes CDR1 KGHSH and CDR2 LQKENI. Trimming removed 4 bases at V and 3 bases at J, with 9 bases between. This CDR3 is CASSHGGDTEAFF. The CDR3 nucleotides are TGTGCCAGCTCACACGGGGGCGACACTGAAGCTTTCTTT.

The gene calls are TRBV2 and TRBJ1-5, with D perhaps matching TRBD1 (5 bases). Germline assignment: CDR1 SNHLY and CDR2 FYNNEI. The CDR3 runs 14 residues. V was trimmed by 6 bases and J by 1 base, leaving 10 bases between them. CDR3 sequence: CASRVGASNQPQHF. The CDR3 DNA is TGTGCCAGCAGGGTAGGGGCGAGCAATCAGCCCCAGCATTTT.

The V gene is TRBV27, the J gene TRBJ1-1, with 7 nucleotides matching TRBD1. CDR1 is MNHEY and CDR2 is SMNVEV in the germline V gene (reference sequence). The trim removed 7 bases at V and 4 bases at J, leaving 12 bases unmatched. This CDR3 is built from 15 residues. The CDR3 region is CASTHPRQGVTEAFF. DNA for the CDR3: TGTGCCAGCACTCATCCGAGGCAGGGGGTCACTGAAGCTTTCTTT.

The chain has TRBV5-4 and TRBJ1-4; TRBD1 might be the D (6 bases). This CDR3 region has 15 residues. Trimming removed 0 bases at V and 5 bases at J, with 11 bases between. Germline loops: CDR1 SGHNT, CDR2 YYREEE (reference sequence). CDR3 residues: CASSLGGGGNEKLFF. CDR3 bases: TGTGCCAGCAGCTTGGGTGGAGGGGGGAATGAAAAACTGTTTTTT.